What follows describes a single T cell receptor beta chain. What it binds is unknown. Duration under 3 months, a NOSPECS grade of at least 4, and a Clinical Activity Score of at least 3 characterized the ophthalmopathy patients. Each diagnosis drew on symptoms, thyroxine, TRAb, thyroid ultrasound and orbital computed tomography findings. An approximately 9.4 ml volume of fresh peripheral blood provided the PBMCs. These data are taken from a study of T cells in Graves' hyperthyroidism and ophthalmopathy. Study results and caveats: Most clonotypes expanded in thyroid above 0.001 were likewise present in blood.

There were TCR beta CDR3 regions amplified from RNA transcripts. HTBI primers were used for first-round RT-PCR of the TCR CDR3. In TCRdb, the multiplex PCR reads were re-called with MiXCR into one record per CDR3 protein. The sample has roughly 520,000 distinct CDR3 sequences, approximately 24% seen once. V lost 6 bases and J 3 bases, leaving 20 bases between the germline ends. There are 16 residues in the CDR3. Germline loops: CDR1 MNHNS, CDR2 SASEGT. Material for sequencing was blood. The receptor was isolated from a woman aged 25 to 39 with Graves' ophthalmopathy. The chain couples TRBV6-1 to TRBJ1-2; TRBD1 is a possible D gene (6 bases). CDR3 DNA sequence: TGTGCCAGCAGGGGACCTAGGGACACCGGGCACTATGGCTACACCTTC. Translating it yields CASRGPRDTGHYGYTF.